These 8 T cell receptor beta chains were sequenced from one sample in a study of CD8 T cells in ankylosing spondylitis. TCRdb reprocessed the 5' RACE reads via MiXCR and lists one record per CDR3 protein. This table holds about 250,000 distinct CDR3 sequences, about 24% found once. Input material: blood, either unsorted or a sorted T cell fraction (not recorded which). These receptors all stem from a male donor with ankylosing spondylitis or in good health (not recorded which).

This clonotype was seen at least ten times. The gene calls are TRBV24-1 and TRBJ2-2; 9 bases line up with TRBD2. Germline CDR1 and CDR2: KGHDR and SFDVKD. The V gene end was trimmed by 5 bases and the J gene end by 5 bases; junction bases not matched to a gene: 5. This CDR3 contains 15 residues. Written as DNA, the CDR3 is TGTGCCACCAGTGCGGTCACTAGCGGGACCGGGGAGCTGTTTTTT. Its translation: CATSAVTSGTGELFF.

V is TRBV6-5 and J is TRBJ2-2; possible D gene TRBD1, 6 bases. V shed 7 bases and J shed 6 bases, with 9 bases lying between them. The CDR3 is 12 amino acids. CDR1 and CDR2 (germline): MNHEY, SVGAGI. The CDR3 reads CASNTGSGELFF. CDR3 DNA: TGTGCCAGCAATACAGGGTCCGGGGAGCTGTTTTTT.

There are a few counts of this clonotype. V gene TRBV6-1 combines with J gene TRBJ1-3, with a weak D call TRBD1 (5 bases). Trimming left V 6 bases short and J 4 bases short, with 16 bases between. Germline V gene lookup returns CDR1 MNHNS and CDR2 SASEGT. This CDR3 has 15 amino acids. In DNA form, the CDR3 reads TGTGCCAGCAGGGCACAGGCGGGGAAGGGAAACACCATATATTTT. Protein: CASRAQAGKGNTIYF.

Remarks on this clonotype: Since a much larger clone is just one base distant, this may be a read error. The V call is TRBV6-5, the J call TRBJ2-1; a weak D match, TRBD1 (5 bases). This CDR3 has 13 amino acids. Germline CDR1 is MNHEY and CDR2 is SVGAGI. As DNA, the CDR3 is TGTGCCAGCAGTTATGGGGCCGCGAATGAGCAGCTCTTC. Translating it yields CASSYGAANEQLF.

The chain carries TRBV29-1 and TRBJ2-1, with TRBD1 matching 8 bases. The germline CDR1 and CDR2 sequences are SQVTM and ANQGSEA. The CDR3 is 15 amino acids. V shed 3 bases, J shed 6 bases, and the junction held 10 bases outside the gene matches. In DNA form, the CDR3 reads TGCAGCGTTGACAGACAGGGGAAACCGCTCAATGAGCAGTTCTTC. Translation: CSVDRQGKPLNEQFF.

In the case of this clonotype: A read error is possible here, since a much larger clone lies one base away. The V and J genes are TRBV9 and TRBJ2-5; 11 positions match TRBD2. This CDR3 comprises 15 residues. In germline, CDR1 is SGDLS, CDR2 YYNGEE. V was clipped by 0 bases and J by 7 bases; unmatched bases: 5. The chain's CDR3 is CASSVGLAGSVTQYF. The CDR3 nucleotides are TGTGCCAGCAGCGTAGGACTAGCGGGGAGTGTGACCCAGTACTTC.

A few counts support this clonotype. As DNA, the CDR3 is TGTGCCAGCAGTCCAAGGGGACAGGGGAAAACCTTC. It is translated as CASSPRGQGKTF. The rearrangement links TRBV7-3 to TRBJ1-2; 10 bases map to TRBD1. Germline assignment: CDR1 SGHTA and CDR2 FQGTGA. Trimming took 6 bases from V and 14 from J; bases not matched to a gene: 9. CDR3 length: 12 residues. Using reference TRBV7-3 and TRBJ1-2 for the parts outside the CDR3, the full variable domain is GAGVSQTPSNKVTEKGKYVELRCDPISGHTALYWYRQSLGQGPEFLIYFQGTGAADDSGLPNDRFFAVRPEGSVSTLKIQRTERGDSAVYLCASSPRGQGKTFGSGTRLTVV.

This clonotype was seen at least ten times. The chain joins TRBV29-1 to TRBJ1-1; TRBD1 might be the D (5 bases). CDR3 length: 13 residues. Germline V gives CDR1 SQVTM, CDR2 ANQGSEA. Trimming shortened V by 1 base and J by 7 bases, and 13 bases separated the two germline ends. The CDR3 DNA reads as TGCAGCGTTGAAGTGGGGCCGTTTAGTGAAGCTTTCTTT. Translated: CSVEVGPFSEAFF.